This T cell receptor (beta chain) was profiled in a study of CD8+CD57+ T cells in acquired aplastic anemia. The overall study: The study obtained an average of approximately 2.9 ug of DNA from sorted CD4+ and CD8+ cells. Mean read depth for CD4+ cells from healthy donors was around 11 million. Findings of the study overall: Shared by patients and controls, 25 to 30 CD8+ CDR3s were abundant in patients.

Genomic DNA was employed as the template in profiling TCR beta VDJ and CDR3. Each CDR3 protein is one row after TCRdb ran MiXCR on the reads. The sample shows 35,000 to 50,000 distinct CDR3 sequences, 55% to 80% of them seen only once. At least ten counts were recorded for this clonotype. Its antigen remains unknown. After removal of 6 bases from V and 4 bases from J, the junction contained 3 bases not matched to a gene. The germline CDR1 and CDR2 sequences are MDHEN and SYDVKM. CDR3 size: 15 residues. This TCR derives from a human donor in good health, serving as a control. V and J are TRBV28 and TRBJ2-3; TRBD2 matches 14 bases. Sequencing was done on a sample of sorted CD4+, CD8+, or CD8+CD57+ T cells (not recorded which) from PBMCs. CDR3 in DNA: TGTGCCAGCAGCGTGACTAGCGGGGGGGCAGATACGCAGTATTTT. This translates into CASSVTSGGADTQYF.